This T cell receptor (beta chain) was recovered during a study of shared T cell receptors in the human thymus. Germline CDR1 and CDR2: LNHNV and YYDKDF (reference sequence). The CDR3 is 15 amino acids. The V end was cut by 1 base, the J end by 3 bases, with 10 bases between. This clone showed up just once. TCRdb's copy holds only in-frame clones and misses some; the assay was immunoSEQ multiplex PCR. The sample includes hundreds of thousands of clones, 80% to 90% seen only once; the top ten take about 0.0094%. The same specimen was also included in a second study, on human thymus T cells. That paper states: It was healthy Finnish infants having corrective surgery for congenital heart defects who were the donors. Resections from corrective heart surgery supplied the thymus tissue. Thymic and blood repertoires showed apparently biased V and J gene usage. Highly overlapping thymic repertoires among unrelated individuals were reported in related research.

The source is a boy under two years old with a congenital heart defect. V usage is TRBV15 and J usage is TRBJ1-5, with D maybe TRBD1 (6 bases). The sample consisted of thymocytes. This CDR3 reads CATSRAGEHNQPQHF. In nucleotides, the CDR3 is TGTGCCACCAGCAGAGCAGGGGAACACAATCAGCCCCAGCATTTT.